This TCR beta chain was sequenced for a study of beta chain features in type 1 diabetes. Turning to the study itself: Sorted cells numbering around 100,000,000 were examined across all samples.

Note on this clone: What it binds is unknown.

Germline CDR1 and CDR2: SGHRS and YFSETQ. The CDR3 length is 17 residues. Trimming shortened V by 2 bases and J by 4 bases, and 19 bases separated the two germline ends. Averaging roughly 0.12 L, one heparinised blood draw came from each individual donor. Every sorted population was more than 95% pure. General study results and limits: Patients with Type 1 diabetes showed moderately but significantly shorter TCRB CDR3s in all four CD4+ subsets.

Investigators reverse transcribed all isolated RNA, so they sequenced expressed TCRB transcripts. Here immunoSEQ multiplex PCR was the method, and the copy in TCRdb shows in-frame clones only, minus some. The repertoire holds around 710,000 clones, with around an eighth as singletons. The clonotype comes from a man aged 25-45 years with type 1 diabetes. The V call is TRBV5-1, the J call TRBJ2-1; no firm D call. Sequenced input: naive CD4+ T cells from blood. Written as DNA, the CDR3 is TGCGCCAGCAGCTTTACTGTTACTAATGAGTATTACAATGAGCAGTTCTTC. It codes for CASSFTVTNEYYNEQFF.